This TCR beta chain comes out of a study of blood T cell repertoires in COVID-19. Germline CDR1 reads MDHEN; CDR2 reads SYDVKM. The CDR3 spans 14 residues. V lost 5 bases, J lost 13 bases, and 21 bases lay in between. TCRdb's table, derived via immunoSEQ multiplex PCR, lists solely in-frame clones and lacks some. The sample includes about 41,000 clones, 83% seen only once; the top ten take roughly 45%. Sequencing was done on a sample of peripheral blood. V gene TRBV28 combines with J gene TRBJ2-1; maybe TRBD2 (6 bases). This clonotype originated in a woman over 75 with active or convalescent COVID-19. CDR3 protein: CASSGGSGSGSQFF. The DNA of the CDR3 is TGTGCCAGCAGTGGGGGTTCGGGGAGCGGGTCCCAGTTCTTC.